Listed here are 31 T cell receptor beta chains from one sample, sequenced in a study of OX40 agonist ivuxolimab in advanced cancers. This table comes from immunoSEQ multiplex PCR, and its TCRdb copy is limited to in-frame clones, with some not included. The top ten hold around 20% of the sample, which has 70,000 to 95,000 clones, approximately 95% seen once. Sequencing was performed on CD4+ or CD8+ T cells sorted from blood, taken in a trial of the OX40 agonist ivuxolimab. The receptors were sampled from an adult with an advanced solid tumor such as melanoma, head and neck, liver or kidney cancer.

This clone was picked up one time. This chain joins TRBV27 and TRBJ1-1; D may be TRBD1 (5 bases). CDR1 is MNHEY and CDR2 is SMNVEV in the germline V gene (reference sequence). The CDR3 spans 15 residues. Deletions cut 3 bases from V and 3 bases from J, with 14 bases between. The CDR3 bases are TGTGCCAGCAGTTTGGGGCGGCTTTGGGACACTGAAGCTTTCTTT. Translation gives CASSLGRLWDTEAFF.

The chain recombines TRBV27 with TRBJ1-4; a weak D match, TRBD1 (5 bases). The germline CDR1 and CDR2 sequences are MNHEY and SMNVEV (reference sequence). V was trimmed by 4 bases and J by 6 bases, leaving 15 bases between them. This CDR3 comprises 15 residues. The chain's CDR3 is CASSSPGTEDEKLFF. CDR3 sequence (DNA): TGTGCCAGCAGTTCCCCAGGGACCGAAGATGAAAAACTGTTTTTT. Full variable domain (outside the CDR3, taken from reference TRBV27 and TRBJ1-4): EAQVTQNPRYLITVTGKKLTVTCSQNMNHEYMSWYRQDPGLGLRQIYYSMNVEVTDKGDVPEGYKVSRKEKRNFPLILESPSPNQTSLYFCASSSPGTEDEKLFFGSGTQLSVL.

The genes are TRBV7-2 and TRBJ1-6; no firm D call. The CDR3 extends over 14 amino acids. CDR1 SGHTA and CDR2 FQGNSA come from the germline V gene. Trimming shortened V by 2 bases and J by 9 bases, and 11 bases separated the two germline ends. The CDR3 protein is CASSLTPGGSPLHF. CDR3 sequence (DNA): TGTGCCAGCAGCTTAACCCCCGGTGGTTCACCCCTCCACTTT.

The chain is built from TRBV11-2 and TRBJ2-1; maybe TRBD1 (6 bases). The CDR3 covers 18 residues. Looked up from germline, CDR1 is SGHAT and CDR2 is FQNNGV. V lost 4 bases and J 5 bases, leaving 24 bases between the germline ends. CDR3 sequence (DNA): TGTGCCAGCAGCTCCACCAGGGGCCCCCGGGCATCAGACAATGAGCAGTTCTTC. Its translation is CASSSTRGPRASDNEQFF.

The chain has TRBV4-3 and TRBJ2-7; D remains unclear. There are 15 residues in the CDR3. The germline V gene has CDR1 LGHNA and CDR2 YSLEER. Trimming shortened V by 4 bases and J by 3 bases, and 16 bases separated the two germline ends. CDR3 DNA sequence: TGCGCCAGCAGCCTACTATTGGACCGTGACTACGAGCAGTACTTC. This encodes CASSLLLDRDYEQYF.

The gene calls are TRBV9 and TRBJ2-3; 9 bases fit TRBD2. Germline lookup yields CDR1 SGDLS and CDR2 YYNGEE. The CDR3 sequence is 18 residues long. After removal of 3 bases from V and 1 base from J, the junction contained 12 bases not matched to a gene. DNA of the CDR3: TGTGCCAGCAGCGGACGGCACTTAGCGGGAGTGGGCACAGATACGCAGTATTTT. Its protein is CASSGRHLAGVGTDTQYF.

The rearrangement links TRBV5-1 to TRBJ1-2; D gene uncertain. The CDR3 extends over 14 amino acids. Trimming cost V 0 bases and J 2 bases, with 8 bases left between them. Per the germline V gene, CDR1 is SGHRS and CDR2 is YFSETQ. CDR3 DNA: TGCGCCAGCAGCTTGGCGAGAGAGAACTATGGCTACACCTTC. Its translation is CASSLARENYGYTF.

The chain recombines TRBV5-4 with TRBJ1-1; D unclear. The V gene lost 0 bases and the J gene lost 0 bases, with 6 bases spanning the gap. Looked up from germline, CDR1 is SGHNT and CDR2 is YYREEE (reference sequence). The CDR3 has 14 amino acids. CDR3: CASSLGGLNTEAFF. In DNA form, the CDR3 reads TGTGCCAGCAGCTTGGGAGGACTGAACACTGAAGCTTTCTTT.

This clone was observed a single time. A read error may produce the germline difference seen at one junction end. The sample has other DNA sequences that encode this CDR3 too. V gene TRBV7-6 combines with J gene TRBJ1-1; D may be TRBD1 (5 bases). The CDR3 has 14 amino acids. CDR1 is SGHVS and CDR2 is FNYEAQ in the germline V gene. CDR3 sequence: CASSPGQGSTEAFF. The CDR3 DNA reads TGCGCCAGCAGCCCCGGCCAGGGTAGTACTGAAGCTTTCTTT.

The CDR3 loop is CASSQDTRNTEAFF. CDR3 nucleotides: TGCGCCAGCAGCCAAGATACTAGGAACACTGAAGCTTTCTTT. This rearrangement joins TRBV4-3 to TRBJ1-1; no reliable D call. The CDR3 sequence is 14 residues long. CDR1 LGHNA and CDR2 YSLEER come from the germline V gene. With 0 bases removed from V and 1 base from J, the gap between germline ends came to 6 bases.

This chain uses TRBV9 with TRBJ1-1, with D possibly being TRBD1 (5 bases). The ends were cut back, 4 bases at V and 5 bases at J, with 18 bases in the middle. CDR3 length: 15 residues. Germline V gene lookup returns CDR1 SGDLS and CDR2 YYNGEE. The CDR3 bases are TGTGCCAGCAGCCCACACCGGGGCCACGGTACTGAAGCTTTCTTT. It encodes CASSPHRGHGTEAFF. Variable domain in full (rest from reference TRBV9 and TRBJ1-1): DSGVTQTPKHLITATGQRVTLRCSPRSGDLSVYWYQQSLDQGLQFLIQYYNGEERAKGNILERFSAQQFPDLHSELNLSSLELGDSALYFCASSPHRGHGTEAFFGQGTRLTVV.

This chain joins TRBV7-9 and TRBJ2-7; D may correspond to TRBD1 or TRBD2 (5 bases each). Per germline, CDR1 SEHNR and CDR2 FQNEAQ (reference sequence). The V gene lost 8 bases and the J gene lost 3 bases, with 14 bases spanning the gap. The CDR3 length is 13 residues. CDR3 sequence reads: CASSGTNYYEQYF. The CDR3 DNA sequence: TGTGCCAGCTCAGGGACCAACTACTACGAGCAGTACTTC. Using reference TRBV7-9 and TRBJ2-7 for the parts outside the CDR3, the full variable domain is DTGVSQNPRHKITKRGQNVTFRCDPISEHNRLYWYRQTLGQGPEFLTYFQNEAQLEKSRLLSDRFSAERPKGSFSTLEIQRTEQGDSAMYLCASSGTNYYEQYFGPGTRLTVT.

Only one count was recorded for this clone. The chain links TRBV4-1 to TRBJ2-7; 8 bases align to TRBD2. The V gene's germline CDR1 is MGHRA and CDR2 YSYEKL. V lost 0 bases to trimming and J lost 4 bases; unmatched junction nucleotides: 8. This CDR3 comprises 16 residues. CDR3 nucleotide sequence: TGCGCCAGCAGCCAAGAGGCCGGGACTAGTAGTTACGAGCAGTACTTC. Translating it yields CASSQEAGTSSYEQYF.

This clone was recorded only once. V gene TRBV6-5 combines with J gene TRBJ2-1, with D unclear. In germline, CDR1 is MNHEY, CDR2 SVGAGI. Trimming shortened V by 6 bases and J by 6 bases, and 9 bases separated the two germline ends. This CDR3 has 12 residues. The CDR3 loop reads CASSTIRNEQFF. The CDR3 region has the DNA TGTGCCAGCAGCACGATTCGCAATGAGCAGTTCTTC.

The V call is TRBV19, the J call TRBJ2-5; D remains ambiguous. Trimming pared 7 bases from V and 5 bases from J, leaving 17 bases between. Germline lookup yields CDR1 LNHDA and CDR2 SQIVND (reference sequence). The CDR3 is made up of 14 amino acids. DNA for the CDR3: TGTGCCAGTACCCCCGATTGGGGTGAGGAGACCCAGTACTTC. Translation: CASTPDWGEETQYF.

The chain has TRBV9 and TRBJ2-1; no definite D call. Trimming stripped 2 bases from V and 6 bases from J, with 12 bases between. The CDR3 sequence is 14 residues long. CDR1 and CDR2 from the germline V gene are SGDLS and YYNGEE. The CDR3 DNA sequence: TGTGCCAGCAGCGTCCAACCCGACCCCAATGAGCAGTTCTTC. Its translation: CASSVQPDPNEQFF.

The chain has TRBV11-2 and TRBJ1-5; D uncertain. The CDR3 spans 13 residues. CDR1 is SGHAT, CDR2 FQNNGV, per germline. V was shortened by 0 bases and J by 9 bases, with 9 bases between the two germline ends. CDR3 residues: CASSLDQVWPQHF. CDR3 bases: TGTGCCAGCAGCTTAGATCAGGTTTGGCCCCAGCATTTT.

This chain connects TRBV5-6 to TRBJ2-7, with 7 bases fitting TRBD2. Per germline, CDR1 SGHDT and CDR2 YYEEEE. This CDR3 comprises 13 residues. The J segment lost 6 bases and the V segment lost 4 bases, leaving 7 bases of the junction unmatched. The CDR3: CASSPAGGGEQYF. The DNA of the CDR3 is TGTGCCAGCAGCCCGGCCGGCGGGGGCGAGCAGTACTTC.

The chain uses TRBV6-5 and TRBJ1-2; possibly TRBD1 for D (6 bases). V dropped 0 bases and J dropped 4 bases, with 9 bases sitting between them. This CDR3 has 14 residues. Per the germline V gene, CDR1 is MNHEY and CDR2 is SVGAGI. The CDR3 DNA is TGTGCCAGCAGTTACTCGGACAGTTCCTATGGCTACACCTTC. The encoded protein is CASSYSDSSYGYTF.

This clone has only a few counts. CDR3 sequence: CASTNLDRRDEQYF. CDR3 DNA sequence: TGTGCCAGCACTAACCTGGACAGGAGGGACGAGCAGTACTTC. This chain links TRBV27 with TRBJ2-7, with D perhaps TRBD1 (7 bases). Trimming stripped 7 bases from V and 5 bases from J, with 18 bases between. The CDR3 runs 14 residues. Germline V gives CDR1 MNHEY, CDR2 SMNVEV (reference sequence).

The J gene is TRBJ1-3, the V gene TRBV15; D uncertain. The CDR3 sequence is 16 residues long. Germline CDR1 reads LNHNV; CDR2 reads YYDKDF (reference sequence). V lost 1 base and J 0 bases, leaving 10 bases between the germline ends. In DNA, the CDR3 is TGTGCCACCAGCAGAGGCTTGGGAAACTCTGGAAACACCATATATTTT. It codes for CATSRGLGNSGNTIYF.

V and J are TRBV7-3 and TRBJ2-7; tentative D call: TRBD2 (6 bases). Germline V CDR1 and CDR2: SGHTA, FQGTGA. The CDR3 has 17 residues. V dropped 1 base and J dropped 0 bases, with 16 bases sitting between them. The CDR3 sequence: CASSLKGTTGGSYEQYF. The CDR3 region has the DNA TGTGCCAGCAGCTTAAAGGGGACCACCGGGGGCTCCTACGAGCAGTACTTC.

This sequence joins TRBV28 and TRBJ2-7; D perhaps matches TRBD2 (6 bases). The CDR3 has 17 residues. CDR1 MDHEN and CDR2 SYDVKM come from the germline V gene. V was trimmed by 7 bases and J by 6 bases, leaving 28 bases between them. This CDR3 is CASMTRTHALPIFEQYF. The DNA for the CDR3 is TGTGCCAGCATGACTAGAACCCACGCTCTCCCCATTTTCGAGCAGTACTTC.

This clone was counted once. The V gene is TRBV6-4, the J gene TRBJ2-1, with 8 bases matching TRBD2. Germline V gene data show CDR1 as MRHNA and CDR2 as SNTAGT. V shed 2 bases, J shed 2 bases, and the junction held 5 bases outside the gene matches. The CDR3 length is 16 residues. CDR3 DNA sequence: TGTGCCAGCAGTGACCGGGCGGGGGGCCCCTACAATGAGCAGTTCTTC. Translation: CASSDRAGGPYNEQFF.

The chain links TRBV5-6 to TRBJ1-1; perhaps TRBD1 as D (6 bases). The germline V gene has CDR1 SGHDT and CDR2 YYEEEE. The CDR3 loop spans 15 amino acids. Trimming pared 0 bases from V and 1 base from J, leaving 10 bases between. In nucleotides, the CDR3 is TGTGCCAGCAGCTTGGGGGGGGCCGGGAACACTGAAGCTTTCTTT. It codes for CASSLGGAGNTEAFF. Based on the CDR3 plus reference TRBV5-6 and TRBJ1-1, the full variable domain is DAGVTQSPTHLIKTRGQQVTLRCSPKSGHDTVSWYQQALGQGPQFIFQYYEEEERQRGNFPDRFSGHQFPNYSSELNVNALLLGDSALYLCASSLGGAGNTEAFFGQGTRLTVV.

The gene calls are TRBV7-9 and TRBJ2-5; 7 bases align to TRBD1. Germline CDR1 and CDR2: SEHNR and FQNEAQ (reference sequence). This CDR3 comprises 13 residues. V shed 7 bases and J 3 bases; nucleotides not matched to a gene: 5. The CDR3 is CASMTGKEETQYF. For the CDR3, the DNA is TGTGCCAGCATGACAGGGAAGGAAGAGACCCAGTACTTC.

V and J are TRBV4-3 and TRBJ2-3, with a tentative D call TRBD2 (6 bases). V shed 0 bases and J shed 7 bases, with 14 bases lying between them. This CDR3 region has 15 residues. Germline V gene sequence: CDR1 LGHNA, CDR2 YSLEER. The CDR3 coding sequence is TGCGCCAGCAGCCAAGATTCGGGACTTGCTAATACGCAGTATTTT. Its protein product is CASSQDSGLANTQYF.

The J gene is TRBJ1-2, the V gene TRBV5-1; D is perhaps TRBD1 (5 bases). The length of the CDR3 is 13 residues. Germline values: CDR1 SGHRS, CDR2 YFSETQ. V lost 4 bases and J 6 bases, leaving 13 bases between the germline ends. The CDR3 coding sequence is TGCGCCAGCAGCCCCCCCGCCAGGGATGGCTACACCTTC. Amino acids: CASSPPARDGYTF.

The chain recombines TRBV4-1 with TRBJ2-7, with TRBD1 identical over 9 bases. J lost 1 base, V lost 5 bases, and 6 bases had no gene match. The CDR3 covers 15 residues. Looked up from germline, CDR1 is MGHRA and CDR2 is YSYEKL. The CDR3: CASSWRTGDSYEQYF. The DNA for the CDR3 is TGCGCCAGCAGCTGGAGGACAGGGGATTCCTACGAGCAGTACTTC.

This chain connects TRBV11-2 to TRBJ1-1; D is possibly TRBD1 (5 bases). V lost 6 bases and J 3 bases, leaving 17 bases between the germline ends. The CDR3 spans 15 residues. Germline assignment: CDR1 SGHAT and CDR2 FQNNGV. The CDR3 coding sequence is TGTGCCAGCAGTCCCGGGGCTCCCAGGGACACTGAAGCTTTCTTT. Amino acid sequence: CASSPGAPRDTEAFF.

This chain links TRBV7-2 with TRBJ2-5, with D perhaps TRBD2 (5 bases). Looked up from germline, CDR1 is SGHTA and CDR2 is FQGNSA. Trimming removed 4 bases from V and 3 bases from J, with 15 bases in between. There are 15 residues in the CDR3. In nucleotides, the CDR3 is TGTGCCAGCAGCTCGACTACCCCAGCGGAAGAGACCCAGTACTTC. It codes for CASSSTTPAEETQYF.